This T cell receptor beta chain appears in the sequencing data of a study of T cell clonotyping in hematopoietic cell transplantation. Study conclusions and caveats: At the given depth, recipient repertoires were over 95% de novo clonotypes. Pathologically expanded recipient clonotypes increased progressively from day 30 to day 180 as diversity fell.

Generated by immunoSEQ multiplex PCR, the TCRdb table keeps only in-frame clones and is missing some. The sample includes approximately 75,000 clones, about 94% of them seen just once. Trimming took 4 bases from V and 1 from J, leaving 15 bases between them. The CDR3 runs 16 residues. Germline CDR1 is SGDLS and CDR2 is YYNGEE. Points on this clone: Its antigen remains unidentified.

The chain combines TRBV9 with TRBJ2-1; D ambiguous. The source material was peripheral blood mononuclear cells. The receptor was derived from a man aged 45-65 years in good health. Some clones in this sample may be carry-over from other donors' samples. The CDR3 coding sequence is TGTGCCAGCAGCACCCACCCCTATAGGTCCTACAATGAGCAGTTCTTC. It yields the protein CASSTHPYRSYNEQFF.